This note documents a single T cell receptor beta chain sequence. The antigen is unknown. The entry originates in a study of PD-1 blockade in classical Hodgkin lymphoma. Time point described: cycle 4 day 1 (C4D1), after 6 weeks of nivolumab. All the patients suffered relapse after autologous stem cell transplantation, and brentuximab vedotin exposure differed. Magnetic negative selection isolated CD8+ T cells from thawed PBMCs. Sequencing was performed with immunoSEQ multiplex PCR; in TCRdb, only in-frame clones are kept and a portion is missing. The sample shows about 12,000 clones, approximately 81% of them seen only once. The CDR3 is made up of 15 amino acids. Looked up from germline, CDR1 is SGHDT and CDR2 is YYEEEE. Trimming removed 2 bases from V and 0 bases from J; junction bases left unmatched: 2. Findings and caveats of the study: Why repertoires differed is undefined; disease activity or prior therapy possibly contributed. CD4+ TCR diversity climbed significantly by C4D1, unlike CD8+ TCR diversity.

The rearrangement uses TRBV5-6 and TRBJ2-3, with TRBD1 matching over 8 bases. This TCR came from a human donor with classical Hodgkin lymphoma. The donor label of this sample is uncertain. The sample consisted of CD8+ T cells from blood, taken before the fourth cycle of nivolumab. The CDR3 region has the DNA TGTGCCAGCAGCTTACAGGGGGAAAGCACAGATACGCAGTATTTT. Protein sequence: CASSLQGESTDTQYF.